This TCR beta chain stems from a study of OX40 agonist ivuxolimab in advanced cancers. Study-wide background: In this cohort, patients received ivuxolimab, an agonistic anti-OX40 (CD134) antibody. Two patients with cutaneous melanoma and one with hepatocellular carcinoma, three in total, showed partial responses.

Study findings and constraints: At 0.1 to 3.0 mg/kg, CD4+ and CD8+ blood T cells expanded clonally by week 6.

No patient had autoimmune disease or received systemic immunosuppression. Method: immunoSEQ multiplex PCR; TCRdb's copy keeps in-frame clones and lacks some. This sample has 9,500 to 15,000 clones, with approximately 83% found just once. Germline values: CDR1 LGHNA, CDR2 YSLEER. The CDR3 totals 15 residues. Trimming at V came to 0 bases and at J to 5 bases, leaving 7 bases not matched to a gene. A remark on this clone: No antigen is known for it.

This receptor was taken from an adult with an advanced solid tumor such as melanoma, head and neck, liver or kidney cancer. V usage is TRBV4-3 and J usage is TRBJ2-7; 7 bases match TRBD1. This material consisted of CD4+ or CD8+ T cells sorted from blood, taken in a trial of the OX40 agonist ivuxolimab. The CDR3 sequence: CASSQDGGDRDEQYF. Here the CDR3 DNA reads TGCGCCAGCAGCCAAGATGGGGGAGACAGGGACGAGCAGTACTTC.